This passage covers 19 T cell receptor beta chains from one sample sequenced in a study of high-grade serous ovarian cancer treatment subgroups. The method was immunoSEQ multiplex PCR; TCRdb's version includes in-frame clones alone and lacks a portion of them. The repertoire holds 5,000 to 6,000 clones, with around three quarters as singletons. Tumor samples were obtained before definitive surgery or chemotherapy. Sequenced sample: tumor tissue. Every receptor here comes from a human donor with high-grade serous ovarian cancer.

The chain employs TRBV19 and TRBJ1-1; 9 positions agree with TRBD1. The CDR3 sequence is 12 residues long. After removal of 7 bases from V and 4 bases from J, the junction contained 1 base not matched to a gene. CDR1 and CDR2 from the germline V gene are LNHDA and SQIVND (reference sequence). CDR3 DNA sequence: TGTGCCAGTAAGACAGGGGGCACTGAAGCTTTCTTT. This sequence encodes CASKTGGTEAFF.

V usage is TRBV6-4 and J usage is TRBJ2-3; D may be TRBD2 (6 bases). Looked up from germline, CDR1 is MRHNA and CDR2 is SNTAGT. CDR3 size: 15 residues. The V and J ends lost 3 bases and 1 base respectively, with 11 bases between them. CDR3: CASSESGGGTDTQYF. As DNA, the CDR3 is TGTGCCAGCAGTGAGTCCGGGGGAGGCACAGATACGCAGTATTTT.

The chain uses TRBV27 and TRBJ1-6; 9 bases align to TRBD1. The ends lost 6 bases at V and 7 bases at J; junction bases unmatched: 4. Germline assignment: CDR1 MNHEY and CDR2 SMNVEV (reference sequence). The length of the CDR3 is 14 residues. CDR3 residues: CASRDRGSNSPLHF. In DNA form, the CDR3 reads TGTGCCAGCAGGGACAGGGGATCCAATTCACCCCTCCACTTT.

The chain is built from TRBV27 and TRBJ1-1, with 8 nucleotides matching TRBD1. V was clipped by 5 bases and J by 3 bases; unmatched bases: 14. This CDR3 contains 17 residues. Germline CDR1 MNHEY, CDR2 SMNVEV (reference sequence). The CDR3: CASSPFPDRGLDTEAFF. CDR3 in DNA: TGTGCCAGCAGTCCATTCCCCGACAGGGGTTTGGACACTGAAGCTTTCTTT.

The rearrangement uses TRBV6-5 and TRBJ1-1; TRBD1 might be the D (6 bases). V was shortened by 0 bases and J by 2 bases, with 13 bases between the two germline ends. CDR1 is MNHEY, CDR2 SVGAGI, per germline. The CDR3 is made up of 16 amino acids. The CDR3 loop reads CASSYSGGRSNTEAFF. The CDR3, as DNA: TGTGCCAGCAGTTACTCCGGGGGCCGATCAAACACTGAAGCTTTCTTT.

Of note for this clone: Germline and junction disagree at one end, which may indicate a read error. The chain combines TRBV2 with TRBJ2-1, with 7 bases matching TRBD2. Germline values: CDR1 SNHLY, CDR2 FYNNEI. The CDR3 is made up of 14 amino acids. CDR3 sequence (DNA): TGTGCCAGCACTGAACTAGCGACATACAATGAGCAGTTCTTC. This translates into CASTELATYNEQFF.

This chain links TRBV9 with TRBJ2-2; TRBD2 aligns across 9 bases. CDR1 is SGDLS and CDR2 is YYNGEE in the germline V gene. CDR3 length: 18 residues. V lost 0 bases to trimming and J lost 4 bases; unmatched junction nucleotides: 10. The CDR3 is CASSVAAGGQHGTGELFF. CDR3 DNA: TGTGCCAGCAGCGTAGCAGCGGGGGGACAGCATGGCACCGGGGAGCTGTTTTTT.

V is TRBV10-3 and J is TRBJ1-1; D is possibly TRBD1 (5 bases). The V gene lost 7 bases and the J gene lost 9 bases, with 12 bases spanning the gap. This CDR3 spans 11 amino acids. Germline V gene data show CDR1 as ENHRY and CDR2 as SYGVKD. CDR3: CAIIAGYKAFF. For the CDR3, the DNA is TGTGCCATCATTGCAGGGTATAAAGCTTTCTTT.

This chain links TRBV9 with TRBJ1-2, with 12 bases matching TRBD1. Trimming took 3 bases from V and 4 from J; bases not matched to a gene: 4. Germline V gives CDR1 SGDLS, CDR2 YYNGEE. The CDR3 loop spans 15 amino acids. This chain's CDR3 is CASSAGTGGFYGYTF. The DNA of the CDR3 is TGTGCCAGCAGCGCTGGGACAGGGGGCTTCTATGGCTACACCTTC.

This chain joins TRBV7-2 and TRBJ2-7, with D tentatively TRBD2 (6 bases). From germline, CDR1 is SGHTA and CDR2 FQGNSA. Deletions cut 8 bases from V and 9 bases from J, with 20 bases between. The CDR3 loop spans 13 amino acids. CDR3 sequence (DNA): TGTGCCAGCGCGACGTTAAGCGGGCAGGGGCAGTACTTC. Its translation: CASATLSGQGQYF.

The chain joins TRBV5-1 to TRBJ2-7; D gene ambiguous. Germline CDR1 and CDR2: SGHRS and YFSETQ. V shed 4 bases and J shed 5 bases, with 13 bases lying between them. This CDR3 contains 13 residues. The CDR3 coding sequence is TGCGCCAGCAGCATCCGGGCCTTTGACGAGCAGTACTTC. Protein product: CASSIRAFDEQYF.

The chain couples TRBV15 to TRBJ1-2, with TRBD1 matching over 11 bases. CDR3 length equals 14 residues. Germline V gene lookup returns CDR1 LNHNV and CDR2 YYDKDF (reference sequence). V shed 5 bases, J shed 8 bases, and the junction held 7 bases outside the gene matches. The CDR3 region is CATSGGGQGEGYTF. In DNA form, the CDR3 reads TGTGCCACCAGCGGGGGGGGACAGGGGGAAGGCTACACCTTC.

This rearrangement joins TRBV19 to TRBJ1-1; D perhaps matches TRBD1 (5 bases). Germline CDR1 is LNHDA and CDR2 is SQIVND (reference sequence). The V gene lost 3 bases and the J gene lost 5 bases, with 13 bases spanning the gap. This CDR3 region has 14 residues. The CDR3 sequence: CASSITGAGTEAFF. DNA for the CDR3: TGTGCCAGTAGTATTACCGGGGCGGGGACTGAAGCTTTCTTT.

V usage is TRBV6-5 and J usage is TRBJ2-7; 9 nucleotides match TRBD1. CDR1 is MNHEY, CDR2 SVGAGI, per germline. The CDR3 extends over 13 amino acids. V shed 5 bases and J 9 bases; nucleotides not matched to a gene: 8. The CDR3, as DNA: TGTGCCAGCAGTAAGAACAGGGGGCAAGTGCAGTACTTC. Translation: CASSKNRGQVQYF.

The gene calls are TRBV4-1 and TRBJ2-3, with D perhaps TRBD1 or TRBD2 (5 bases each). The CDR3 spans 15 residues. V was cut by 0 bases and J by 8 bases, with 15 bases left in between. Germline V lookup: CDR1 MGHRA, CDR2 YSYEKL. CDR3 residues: CASSQDGGRSRTQYF. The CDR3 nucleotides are TGCGCCAGCAGCCAAGATGGGGGTAGATCTCGTACGCAGTATTTT.

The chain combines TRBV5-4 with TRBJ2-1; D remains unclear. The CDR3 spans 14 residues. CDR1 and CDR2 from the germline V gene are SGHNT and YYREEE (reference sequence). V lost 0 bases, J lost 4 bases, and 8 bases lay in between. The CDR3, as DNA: TGTGCCAGCAGCTTGGATGGTAGGTACAATGAGCAGTTCTTC. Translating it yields CASSLDGRYNEQFF. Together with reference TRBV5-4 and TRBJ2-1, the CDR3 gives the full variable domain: ETGVTQSPTHLIKTRGQQVTLRCSSQSGHNTVSWYQQALGQGPQFIFQYYREEENGRGNFPPRFSGLQFPNYSSELNVNALELDDSALYLCASSLDGRYNEQFFGPGTRLTVL.

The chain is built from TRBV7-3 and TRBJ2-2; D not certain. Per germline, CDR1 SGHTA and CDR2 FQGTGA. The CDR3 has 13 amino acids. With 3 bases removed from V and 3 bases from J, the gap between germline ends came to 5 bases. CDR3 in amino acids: CASSFSHTGELFF. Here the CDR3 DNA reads TGTGCCAGCAGCTTTTCCCACACCGGGGAGCTGTTTTTT.

This chain's CDR3 is CASSLQGHEQFF. In DNA, the CDR3 is TGCGCCAGCAGCTTACAAGGTCATGAGCAGTTCTTC. The chain links TRBV5-1 to TRBJ2-1, with unresolved D. This CDR3 is built from 12 residues. Germline lookup yields CDR1 SGHRS and CDR2 YFSETQ. Trimming removed 2 bases from V and 8 bases from J, with 8 bases in between.

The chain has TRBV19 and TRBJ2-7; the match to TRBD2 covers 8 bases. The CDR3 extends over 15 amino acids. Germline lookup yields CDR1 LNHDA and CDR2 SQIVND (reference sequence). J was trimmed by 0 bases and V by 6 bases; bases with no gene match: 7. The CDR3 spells CASRLTGTSSYEQYF. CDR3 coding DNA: TGTGCCAGTAGGCTTACAGGGACTAGCTCCTACGAGCAGTACTTC.